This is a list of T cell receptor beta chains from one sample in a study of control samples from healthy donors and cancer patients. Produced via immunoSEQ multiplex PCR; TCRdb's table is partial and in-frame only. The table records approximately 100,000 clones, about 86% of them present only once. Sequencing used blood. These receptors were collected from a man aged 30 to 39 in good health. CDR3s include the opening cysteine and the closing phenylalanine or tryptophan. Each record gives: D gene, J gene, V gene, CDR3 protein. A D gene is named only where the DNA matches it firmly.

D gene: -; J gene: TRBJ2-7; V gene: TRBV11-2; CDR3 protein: CASSTIPDQTYEQYF
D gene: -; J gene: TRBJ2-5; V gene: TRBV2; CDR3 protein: CAGSEGWETQYF
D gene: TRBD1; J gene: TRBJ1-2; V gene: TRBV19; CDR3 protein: CASRTLGDRGYGYTF
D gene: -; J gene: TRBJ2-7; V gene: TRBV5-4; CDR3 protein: CASSPTDSGKRSEQYF
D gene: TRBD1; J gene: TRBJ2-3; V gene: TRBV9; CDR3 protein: CASSFSPGQSTDTQYF
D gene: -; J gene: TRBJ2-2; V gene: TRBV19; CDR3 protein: CASSILPDTGELFF
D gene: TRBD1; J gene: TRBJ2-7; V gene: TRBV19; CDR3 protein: CASTVNRDRGGEQYF
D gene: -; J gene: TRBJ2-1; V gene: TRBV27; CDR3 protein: CASSRSEYNEQFF
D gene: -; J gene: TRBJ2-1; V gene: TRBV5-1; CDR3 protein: CASSLGGVAYNEQFF
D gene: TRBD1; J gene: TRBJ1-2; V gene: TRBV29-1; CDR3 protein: CSAGGTGEGYTF
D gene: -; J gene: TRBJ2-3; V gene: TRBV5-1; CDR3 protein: CASTGAPDTQYF
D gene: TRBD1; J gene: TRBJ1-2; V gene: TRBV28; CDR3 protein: CASSNGQALGNYGYTF
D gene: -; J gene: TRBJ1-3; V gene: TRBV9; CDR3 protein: CASSPRGRDTNTIYF
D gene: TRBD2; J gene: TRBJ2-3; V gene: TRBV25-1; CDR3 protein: CASSTLAGGREDTQYF
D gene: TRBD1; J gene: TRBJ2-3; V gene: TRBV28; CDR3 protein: CASTWTGTDTQYF
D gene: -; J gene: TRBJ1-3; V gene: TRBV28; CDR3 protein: CASSTQTGSGNTIYF
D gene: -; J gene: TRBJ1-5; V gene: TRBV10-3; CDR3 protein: CAISDRRVGGQPQHF
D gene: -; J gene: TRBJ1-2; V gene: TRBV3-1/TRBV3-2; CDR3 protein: CASSPGSVRLNGYTF
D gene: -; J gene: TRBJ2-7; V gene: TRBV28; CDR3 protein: CASSLSGDEQYF
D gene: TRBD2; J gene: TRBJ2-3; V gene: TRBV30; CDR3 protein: CAWSVGWTSFADTQYF
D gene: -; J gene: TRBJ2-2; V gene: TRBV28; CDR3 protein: CASSLQRGELFF
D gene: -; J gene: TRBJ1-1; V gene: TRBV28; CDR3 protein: CASRFSGVPAFF
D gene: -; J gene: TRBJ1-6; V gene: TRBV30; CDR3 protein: CAWREDSLNNSPLHF
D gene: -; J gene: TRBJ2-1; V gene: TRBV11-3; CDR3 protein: CASRRDVNNEQFF
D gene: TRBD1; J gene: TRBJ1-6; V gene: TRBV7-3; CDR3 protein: CASSSRDRYSPLHF
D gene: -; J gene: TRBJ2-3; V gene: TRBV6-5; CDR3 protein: CASSLRGGPTDTQYF
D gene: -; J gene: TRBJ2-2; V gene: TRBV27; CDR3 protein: CASSFFHLSGELFF
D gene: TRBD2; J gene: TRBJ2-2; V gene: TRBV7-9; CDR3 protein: CASSPGLAGWIGELFF
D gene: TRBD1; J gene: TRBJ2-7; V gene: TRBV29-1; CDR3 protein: CSVHDPAGGRMYEQYF
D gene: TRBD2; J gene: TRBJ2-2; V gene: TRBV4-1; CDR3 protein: CASSQALAGGDGELFF
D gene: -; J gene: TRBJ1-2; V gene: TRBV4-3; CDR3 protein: CASSQDLGLTDYGYTF
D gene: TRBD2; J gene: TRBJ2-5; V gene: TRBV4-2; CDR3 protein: CASSQPRAGGGVGETQYF
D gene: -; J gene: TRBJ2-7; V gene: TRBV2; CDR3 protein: CASSALSASGHRSYEQYF
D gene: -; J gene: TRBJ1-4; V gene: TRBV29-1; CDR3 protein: CSAAGDVEKLFF
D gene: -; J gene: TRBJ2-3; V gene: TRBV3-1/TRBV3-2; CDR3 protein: CASSPGTYSTDTQYF
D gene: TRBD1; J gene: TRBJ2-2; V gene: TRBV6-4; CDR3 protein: CASSDAGQGNTGELFF
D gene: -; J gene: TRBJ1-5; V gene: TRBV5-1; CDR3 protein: CASSAGPGYQPQHF
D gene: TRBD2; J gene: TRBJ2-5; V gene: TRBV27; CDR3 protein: CASSSGLAKETQYF
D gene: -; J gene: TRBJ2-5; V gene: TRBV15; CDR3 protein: CATSRDLYETQYF
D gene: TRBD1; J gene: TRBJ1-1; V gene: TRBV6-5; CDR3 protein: CASRAPRGRGAEAFF
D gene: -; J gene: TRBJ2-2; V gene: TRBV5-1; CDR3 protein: CASSRGRTDTGELFF
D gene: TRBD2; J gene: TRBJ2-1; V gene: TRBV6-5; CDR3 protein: CASSYSGPNSGHEQFF